This T cell receptor (beta chain) was retrieved from a study of shared clonotypes between healthy human individuals. Whole-study findings and limits: A limitation of the genetic and exposure-history diversity represented arose from few donors.

The length of the CDR3 is 14 residues. Trimming removed 6 bases from V and 6 bases from J; junction bases left unmatched: 6. From germline, CDR1 is MNHNS and CDR2 SASEGT. For this clone: Its antigen remains unknown.

The assay was immunoSEQ multiplex PCR, and TCRdb's table has in-frame clones only and misses some. The data show some 2,000,000 clones, under 97% seen once. This clonotype originated in a man between 18 and 29 years old in good health. The sample comprised naive CD4+ T cells sorted from blood. Subset in this sample: CD45RA+ positively selected. The V call is TRBV6-1, the J call TRBJ2-1, with 9 bases aligning to TRBD2. CDR3 sequence: CASSLAGAPNEQFF. DNA of the CDR3: TGTGCCAGCAGCTTAGCGGGGGCCCCCAATGAGCAGTTCTTC.